This T cell receptor beta chain derives from a study of blood T cell repertoires in COVID-19. In the study overall: The cDNA or gDNA used as material had been derived from T cells, B-cell-depleted T cells, or PBMCs.

Original methodology: How many nucleated cells were present was estimated from reference gene primer amplification. The method was immunoSEQ multiplex PCR; TCRdb's version includes in-frame clones alone and lacks a portion of them. The D gene and trimming were derived from the DNA, and the V and J assignments and clone size from that table. The repertoire holds approximately 96,000 clones, with over 75% as singletons. V shed 2 bases, J shed 7 bases, and the junction held 7 bases outside the gene matches. The CDR3 length is 14 residues. CDR1 and CDR2 (germline): MNHEY, SVGEGT. The clonotype comes from a woman over 75 with acute or convalescent COVID-19. The sequencing input was peripheral blood. This rearrangement joins TRBV6-2 or TRBV6-3 to TRBJ1-2; TRBD1 agrees at 7 bases. CDR3 bases: TGTGCCAGCAGTTACAGGAAGGGGGCCCTTGGCTACACCTTC. Translated: CASSYRKGALGYTF.